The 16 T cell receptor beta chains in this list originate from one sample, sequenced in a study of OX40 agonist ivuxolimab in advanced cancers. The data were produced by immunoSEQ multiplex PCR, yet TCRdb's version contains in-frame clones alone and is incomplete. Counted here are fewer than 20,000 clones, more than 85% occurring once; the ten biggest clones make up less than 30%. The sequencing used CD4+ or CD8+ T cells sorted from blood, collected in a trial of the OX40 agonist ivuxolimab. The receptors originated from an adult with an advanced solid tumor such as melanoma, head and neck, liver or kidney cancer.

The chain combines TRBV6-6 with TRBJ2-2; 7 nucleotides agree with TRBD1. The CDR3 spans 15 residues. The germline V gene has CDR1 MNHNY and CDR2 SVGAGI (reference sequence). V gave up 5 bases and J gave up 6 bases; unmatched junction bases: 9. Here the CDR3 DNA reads TGTGCCAGCAGTCCTCGGACAGGACTTCCCGGGGAGCTGTTTTTT. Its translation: CASSPRTGLPGELFF.

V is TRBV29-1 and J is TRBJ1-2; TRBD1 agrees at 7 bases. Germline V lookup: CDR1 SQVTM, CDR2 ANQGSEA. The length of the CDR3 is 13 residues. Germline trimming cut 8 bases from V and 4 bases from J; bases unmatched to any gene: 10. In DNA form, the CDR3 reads TGCAGCTTCCAGGACCGGGACAGCTATGGCTACACCTTC. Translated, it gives CSFQDRDSYGYTF.

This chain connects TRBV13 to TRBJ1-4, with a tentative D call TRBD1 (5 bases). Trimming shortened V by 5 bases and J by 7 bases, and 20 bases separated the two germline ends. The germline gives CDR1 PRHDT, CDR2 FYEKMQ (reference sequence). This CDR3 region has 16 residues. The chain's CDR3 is CASSPETGPGAEKLFF. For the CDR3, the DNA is TGTGCCAGCAGCCCCGAGACGGGACCAGGTGCTGAAAAACTGTTTTTT.

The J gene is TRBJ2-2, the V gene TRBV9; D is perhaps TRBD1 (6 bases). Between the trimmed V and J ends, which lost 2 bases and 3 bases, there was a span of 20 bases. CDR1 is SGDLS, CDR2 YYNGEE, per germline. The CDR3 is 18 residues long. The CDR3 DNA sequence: TGTGCCAGCAGCGTGAACCTCCTCAGGGGTGTAGACACCGGGGAGCTGTTTTTT. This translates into CASSVNLLRGVDTGELFF.

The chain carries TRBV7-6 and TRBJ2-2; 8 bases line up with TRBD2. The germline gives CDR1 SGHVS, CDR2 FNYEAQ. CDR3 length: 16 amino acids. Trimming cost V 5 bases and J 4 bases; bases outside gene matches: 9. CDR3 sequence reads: CASSLTSGGSTGELFF. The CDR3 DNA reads TGTGCCAGCAGCCTCACTAGCGGCGGGAGCACCGGGGAGCTGTTTTTT. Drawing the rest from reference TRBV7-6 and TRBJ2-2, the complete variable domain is GAGVSQSPRYKVTKRGQDVALRCDPISGHVSLYWYRQALGQGPEFLTYFNYEAQQDKSGLPNDRFSAERPEGSISTLTIQRTEQRDSAMYRCASSLTSGGSTGELFFGEGSRLTVL.

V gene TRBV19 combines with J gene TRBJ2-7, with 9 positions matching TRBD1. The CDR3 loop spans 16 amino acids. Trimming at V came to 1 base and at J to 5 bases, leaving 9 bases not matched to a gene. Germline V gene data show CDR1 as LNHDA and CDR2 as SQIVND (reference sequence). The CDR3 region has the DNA TGTGCCAGTAGTATAGGGTCCGGGACAGGGCAGGACGAGCAGTACTTC. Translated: CASSIGSGTGQDEQYF.

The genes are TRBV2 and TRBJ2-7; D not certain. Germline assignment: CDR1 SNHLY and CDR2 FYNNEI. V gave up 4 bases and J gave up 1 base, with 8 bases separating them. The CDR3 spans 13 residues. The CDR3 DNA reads TGTGCCAGCAGTGTTGGCATATCCTACGAGCAGTACTTC. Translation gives CASSVGISYEQYF.

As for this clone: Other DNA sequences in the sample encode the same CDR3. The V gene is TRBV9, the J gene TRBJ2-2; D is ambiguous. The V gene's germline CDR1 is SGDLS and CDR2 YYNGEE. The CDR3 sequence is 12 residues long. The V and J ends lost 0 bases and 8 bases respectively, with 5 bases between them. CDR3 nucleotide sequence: TGTGCCAGCAGCGTAGGGGGAGGGGAGCTGTTTTTT. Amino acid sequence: CASSVGGGELFF.

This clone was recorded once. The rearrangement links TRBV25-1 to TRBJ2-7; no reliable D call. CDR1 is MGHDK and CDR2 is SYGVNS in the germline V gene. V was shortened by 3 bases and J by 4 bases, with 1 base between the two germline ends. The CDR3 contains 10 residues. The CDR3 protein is CASSEYEQYF. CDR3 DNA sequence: TGTGCCAGCAGTGAGTACGAGCAGTACTTC.

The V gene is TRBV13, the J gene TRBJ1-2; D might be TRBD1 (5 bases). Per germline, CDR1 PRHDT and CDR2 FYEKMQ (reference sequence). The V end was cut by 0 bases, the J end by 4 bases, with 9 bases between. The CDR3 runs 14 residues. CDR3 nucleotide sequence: TGTGCCAGCAGCTTAGGTAGGGGCCTCTATGGCTACACCTTC. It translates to CASSLGRGLYGYTF. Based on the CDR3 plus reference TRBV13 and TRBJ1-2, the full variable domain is AAGVIQSPRHLIKEKRETATLKCYPIPRHDTVYWYQQGPGQDPQFLISFYEKMQSDKGSIPDRFSAQQFSDYHSELNMSSLELGDSALYFCASSLGRGLYGYTFGSGTRLTVV.

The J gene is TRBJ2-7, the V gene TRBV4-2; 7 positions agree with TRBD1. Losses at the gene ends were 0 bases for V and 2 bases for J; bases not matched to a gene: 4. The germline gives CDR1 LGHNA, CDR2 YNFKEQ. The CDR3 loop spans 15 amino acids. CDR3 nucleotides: TGTGCCAGCAGCCAAGATTGGGGACAGACCTACGAGCAGTACTTC. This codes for CASSQDWGQTYEQYF.

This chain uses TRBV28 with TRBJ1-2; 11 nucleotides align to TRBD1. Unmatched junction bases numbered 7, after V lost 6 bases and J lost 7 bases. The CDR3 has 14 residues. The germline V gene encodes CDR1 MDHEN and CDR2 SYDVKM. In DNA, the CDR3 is TGTGCCAGCAGCCGGGACAGGGGGTTTGGTGGCTACACCTTC. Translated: CASSRDRGFGGYTF.

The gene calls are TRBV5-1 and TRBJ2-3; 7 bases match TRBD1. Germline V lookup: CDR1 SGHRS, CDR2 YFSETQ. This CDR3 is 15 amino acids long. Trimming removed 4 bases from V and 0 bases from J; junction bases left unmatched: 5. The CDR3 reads CASSPGQTSTDTQYF. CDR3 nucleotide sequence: TGCGCCAGCAGCCCGGGACAGACTAGCACAGATACGCAGTATTTT.

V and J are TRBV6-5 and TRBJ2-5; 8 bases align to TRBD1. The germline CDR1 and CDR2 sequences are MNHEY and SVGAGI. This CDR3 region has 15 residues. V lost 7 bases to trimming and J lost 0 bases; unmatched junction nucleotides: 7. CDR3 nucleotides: TGTGCCAGCACTACAGGGGGGTGGAACCAAGAGACCCAGTACTTC. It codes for CASTTGGWNQETQYF.

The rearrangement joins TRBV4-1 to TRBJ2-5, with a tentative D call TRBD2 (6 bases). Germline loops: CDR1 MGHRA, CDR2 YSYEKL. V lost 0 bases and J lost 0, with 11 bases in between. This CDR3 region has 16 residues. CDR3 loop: CASSQEDGTHQETQYF. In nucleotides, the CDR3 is TGCGCCAGCAGCCAAGAGGATGGGACTCACCAAGAGACCCAGTACTTC.

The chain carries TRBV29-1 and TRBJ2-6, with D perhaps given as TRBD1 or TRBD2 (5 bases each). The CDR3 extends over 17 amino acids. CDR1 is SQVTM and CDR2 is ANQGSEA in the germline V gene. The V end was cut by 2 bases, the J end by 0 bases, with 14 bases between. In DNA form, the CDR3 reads TGCAGCGTTGAAAGTGGGGGTACGATCTCTGGGGCCAACGTCCTGACTTTC. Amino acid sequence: CSVESGGTISGANVLTF.